Shown below are 5 T cell receptor beta chains from a single sample sequenced in a study of response to subunit inactivated influenza vaccine. MiXCR, applied by TCRdb to the RT-PCR reads, yields one record per CDR3 protein. The sample records around 570,000 distinct CDR3 sequences, about 8% being singletons. The sample in question was PBMCs from blood, obtained roughly 24 months after vaccination. The source of these receptors is a man between 50 and 75 years old who received an inactivated influenza vaccine.

This rearrangement joins TRBV20-1 to TRBJ2-3, with D possibly TRBD2 on 6 matching bases. V was pared by 1 base and J by 5 bases, with 19 bases between. The germline CDR1 and CDR2 sequences are DFQATT and SNEGSKA (reference sequence). The CDR3 is made up of 16 amino acids. In DNA, the CDR3 is TGCAGTGCTAGAGGGTCCTCTCCTTCTAGCGTAGATACGCAGTATTTT. Its translation is CSARGSSPSSVDTQYF.

The chain carries TRBV7-2 and TRBJ2-7, with a weak D call TRBD2 (6 bases). The germline V gene encodes CDR1 SGHTA and CDR2 FQGNSA. The V end was cut by 1 base, the J end by 10 bases, with 20 bases between. The CDR3 covers 15 residues. CDR3 in amino acids: CASSLGVGRMSFQYF. Here the CDR3 DNA reads TGTGCCAGCAGCTTAGGGGTCGGGAGAATGTCGTTTCAGTACTTC.

This clonotype has at least ten counts. The genes are TRBV27 and TRBJ1-6; 12 nucleotides align to TRBD1. CDR1 is MNHEY, CDR2 SMNVEV, per germline (reference sequence). After removal of 3 bases from V and 0 bases from J, the junction contained 3 bases not matched to a gene. The CDR3 loop spans 18 amino acids. The CDR3 sequence is CASSLGQGASSYNSPLHF. The CDR3 DNA reads TGTGCCAGCAGTTTGGGACAGGGGGCCAGCTCCTATAATTCACCCCTCCACTTT.

This clonotype appeared many times. This chain uses TRBV18 with TRBJ2-5; D ambiguous. Germline CDR1 reads KGHSH; CDR2 reads LQKENI. CDR3 length: 14 residues. Trimming stripped 0 bases from V and 5 bases from J, with 10 bases between. The CDR3 DNA follows: TGTGCCAGCTCACCACCGCCGGGTGGCGAGACCCAGTACTTC. Translation: CASSPPPGGETQYF.

The sample holds many counts of this clonotype. V usage is TRBV7-6 and J usage is TRBJ2-3, with 11 bases matching TRBD2. The V and J ends lost 1 base and 8 bases, in that order; junction bases with no gene match: 8. This CDR3 has 16 residues. Per germline, CDR1 SGHVS and CDR2 FNYEAQ. CDR3 region: CASSLGTSGPRVTQYF. CDR3 in DNA: TGTGCCAGCAGCTTAGGGACTAGCGGGCCCCGGGTTACGCAGTATTTT.